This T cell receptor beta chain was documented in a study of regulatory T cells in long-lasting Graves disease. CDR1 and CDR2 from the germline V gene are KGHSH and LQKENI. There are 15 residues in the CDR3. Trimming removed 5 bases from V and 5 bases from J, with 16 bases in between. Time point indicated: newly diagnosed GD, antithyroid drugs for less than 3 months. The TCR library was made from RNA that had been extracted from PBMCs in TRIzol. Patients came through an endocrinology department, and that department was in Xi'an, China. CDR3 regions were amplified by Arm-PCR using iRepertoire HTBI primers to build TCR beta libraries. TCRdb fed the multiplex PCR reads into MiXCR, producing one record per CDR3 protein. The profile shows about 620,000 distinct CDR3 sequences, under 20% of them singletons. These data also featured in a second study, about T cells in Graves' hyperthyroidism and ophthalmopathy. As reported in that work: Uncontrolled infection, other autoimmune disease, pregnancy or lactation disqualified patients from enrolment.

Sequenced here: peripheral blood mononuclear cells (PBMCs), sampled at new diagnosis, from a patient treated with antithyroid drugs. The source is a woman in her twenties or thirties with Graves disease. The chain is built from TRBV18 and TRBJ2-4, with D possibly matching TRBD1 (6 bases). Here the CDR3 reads CASSALTGKENIQYF. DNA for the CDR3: TGTGCCAGCTCAGCGTTAACAGGGAAGGAAAACATTCAGTACTTC.